This T cell receptor beta chain was captured by sequencing in a study of beta chain features in type 1 diabetes. This clone was counted a few times. Antigen unknown. The sequenced template was cDNA made from the entire isolated RNA. Assay: immunoSEQ multiplex PCR; the TCRdb copy retains only in-frame clones and omits some. This table has over 650,000 clones, over 12% appearing once. This CDR3 comprises 16 residues. The V gene lost 3 bases and the J gene lost 8 bases, with 19 bases spanning the gap. Per the germline V gene, CDR1 is MNHEY and CDR2 is SMNVEV (reference sequence). Study-wide results and limits: TCRB CDR3 length was moderately but significantly reduced in all four CD4+ subsets of Type 1 diabetes patients.

This chain uses TRBV27 with TRBJ1-4; D not resolved. The sequence was obtained from a man aged 18 to 29 with type 1 diabetes. Sequences were obtained from naive CD4+ T cells from blood. For the CDR3, the DNA is TGTGCCAGCAGTTTTTTCCCACCTAAGACGAACGAAAAACTGTTTTTT. It yields the protein CASSFFPPKTNEKLFF.